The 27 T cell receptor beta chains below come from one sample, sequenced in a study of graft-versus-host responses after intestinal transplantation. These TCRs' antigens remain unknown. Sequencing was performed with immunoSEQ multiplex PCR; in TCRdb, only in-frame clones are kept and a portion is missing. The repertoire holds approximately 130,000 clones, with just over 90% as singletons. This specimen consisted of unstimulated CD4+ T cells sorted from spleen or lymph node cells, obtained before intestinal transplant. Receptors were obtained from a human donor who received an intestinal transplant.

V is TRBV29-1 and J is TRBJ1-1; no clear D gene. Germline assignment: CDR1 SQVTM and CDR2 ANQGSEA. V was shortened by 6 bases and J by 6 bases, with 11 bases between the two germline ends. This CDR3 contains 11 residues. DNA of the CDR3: TGCAGCGTCTTACCCGGGGCTGAAGCTTTCTTT. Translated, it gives CSVLPGAEAFF.

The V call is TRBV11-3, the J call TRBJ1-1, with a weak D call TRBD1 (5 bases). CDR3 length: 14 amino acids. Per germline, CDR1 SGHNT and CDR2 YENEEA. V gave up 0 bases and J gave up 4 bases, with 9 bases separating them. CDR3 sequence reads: CASSLEGPGTEAFF. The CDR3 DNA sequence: TGTGCCAGCAGCTTAGAGGGGCCCGGCACTGAAGCTTTCTTT.

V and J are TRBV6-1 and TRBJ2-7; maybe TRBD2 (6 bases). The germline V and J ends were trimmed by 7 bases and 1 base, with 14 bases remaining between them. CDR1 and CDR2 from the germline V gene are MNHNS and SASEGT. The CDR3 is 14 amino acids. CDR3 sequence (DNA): TGTGCCAGCACGCTTGGACTATTTTCCTACGAGCAGTACTTC. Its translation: CASTLGLFSYEQYF.

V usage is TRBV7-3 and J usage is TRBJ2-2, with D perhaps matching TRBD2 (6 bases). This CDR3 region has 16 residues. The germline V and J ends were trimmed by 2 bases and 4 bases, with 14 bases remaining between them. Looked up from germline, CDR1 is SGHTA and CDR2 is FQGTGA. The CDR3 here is CASSLSPSAGTGELFF. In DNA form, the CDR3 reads TGTGCCAGCAGCTTATCCCCTAGCGCTGGCACCGGGGAGCTGTTTTTT.

The CDR3 region has the DNA TGTGCCAGCAGTGATCTAACGGGACAGCGGTACCAAGAGACCCAGTACTTC. The encoded protein is CASSDLTGQRYQETQYF. The V and J genes are TRBV25-1 and TRBJ2-5; 7 bases are shared with TRBD1. CDR3 length: 17 amino acids. V gave up 3 bases and J gave up 0 bases; unmatched junction bases: 10. Looked up from germline, CDR1 is MGHDK and CDR2 is SYGVNS.

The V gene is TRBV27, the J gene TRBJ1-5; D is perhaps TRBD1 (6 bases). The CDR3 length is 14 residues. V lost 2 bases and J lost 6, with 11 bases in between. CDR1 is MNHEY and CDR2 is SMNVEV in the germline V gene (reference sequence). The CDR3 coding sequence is TGTGCCAGCAGTTTAAAACAGGGTGTTCAGCCCCAGCATTTT. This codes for CASSLKQGVQPQHF.

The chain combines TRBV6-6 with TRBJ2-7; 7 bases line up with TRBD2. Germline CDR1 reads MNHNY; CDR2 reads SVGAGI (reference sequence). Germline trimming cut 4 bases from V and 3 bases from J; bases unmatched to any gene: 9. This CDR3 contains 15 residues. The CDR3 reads CASSSPEGGNYEQYF. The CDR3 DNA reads TGTGCCAGCAGTTCCCCCGAGGGAGGGAACTACGAGCAGTACTTC.

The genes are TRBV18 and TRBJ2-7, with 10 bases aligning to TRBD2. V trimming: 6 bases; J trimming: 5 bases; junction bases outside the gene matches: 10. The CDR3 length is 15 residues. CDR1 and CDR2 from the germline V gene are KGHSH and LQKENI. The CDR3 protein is CASSLTSGVRDEQYF. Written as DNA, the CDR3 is TGTGCCAGCTCGTTAACTAGCGGGGTGAGGGACGAGCAGTACTTC.

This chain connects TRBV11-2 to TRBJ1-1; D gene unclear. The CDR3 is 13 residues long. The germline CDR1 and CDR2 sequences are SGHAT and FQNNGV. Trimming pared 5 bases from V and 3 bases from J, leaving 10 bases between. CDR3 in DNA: TGTGCCAGCAGCCCTACTTGGGACACTGAAGCTTTCTTT. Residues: CASSPTWDTEAFF.

CDR3 nucleotide sequence: TGTGCCAGCAGCTCCACGGGGGGGCAGGGGAAGGGTAATGAAAAACTGTTTTTT. Its translation is CASSSTGGQGKGNEKLFF. The chain is built from TRBV7-8 and TRBJ1-4; D perhaps matches TRBD1 (6 bases). This CDR3 comprises 18 residues. The germline V gene has CDR1 SGHVS and CDR2 FQNEAQ. Trimming stripped 4 bases from V and 4 bases from J, with 22 bases between. Complete variable domain (other parts from reference TRBV7-8 and TRBJ1-4): GAGVSQSPRYKVAKRGQDVALRCDPISGHVSLFWYQQALGQGPEFLTYFQNEAQLDKSGLPSDRFFAERPEGSVSTLKIQRTQQEDSAVYLCASSSTGGQGKGNEKLFFGSGTQLSVL.

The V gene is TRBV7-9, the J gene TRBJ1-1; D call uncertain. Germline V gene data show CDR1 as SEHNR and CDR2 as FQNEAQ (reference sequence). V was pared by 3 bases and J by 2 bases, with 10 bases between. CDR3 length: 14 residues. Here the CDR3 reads CASSFVPENTEAFF. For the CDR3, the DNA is TGTGCCAGCAGCTTTGTCCCTGAAAACACTGAAGCTTTCTTT.

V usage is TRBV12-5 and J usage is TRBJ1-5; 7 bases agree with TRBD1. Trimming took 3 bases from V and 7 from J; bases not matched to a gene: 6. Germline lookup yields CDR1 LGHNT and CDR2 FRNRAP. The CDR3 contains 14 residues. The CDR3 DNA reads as TGTGCTAGTGGTTTAACATCAGGGGGACAGCCCCAGCATTTT. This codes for CASGLTSGGQPQHF.

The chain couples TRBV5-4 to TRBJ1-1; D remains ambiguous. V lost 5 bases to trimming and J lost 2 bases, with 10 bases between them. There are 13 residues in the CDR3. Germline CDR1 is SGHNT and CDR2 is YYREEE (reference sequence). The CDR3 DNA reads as TGTGCCAGCAGAGACCCTAGTAACACTGAAGCTTTCTTT. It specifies CASRDPSNTEAFF.

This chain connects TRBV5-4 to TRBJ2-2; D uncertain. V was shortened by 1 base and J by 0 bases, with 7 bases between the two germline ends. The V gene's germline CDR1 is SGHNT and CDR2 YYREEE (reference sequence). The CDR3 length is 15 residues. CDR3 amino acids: CASSLLGSNTGELFF. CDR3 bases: TGTGCCAGCAGCTTGTTGGGTTCGAACACCGGGGAGCTGTTTTTT.

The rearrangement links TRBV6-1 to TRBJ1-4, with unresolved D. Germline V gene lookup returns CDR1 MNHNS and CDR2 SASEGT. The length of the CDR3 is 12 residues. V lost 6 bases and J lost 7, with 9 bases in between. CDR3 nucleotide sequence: TGTGCCAGCAGAGGTATCCGTGAAAAACTGTTTTTT. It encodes CASRGIREKLFF.

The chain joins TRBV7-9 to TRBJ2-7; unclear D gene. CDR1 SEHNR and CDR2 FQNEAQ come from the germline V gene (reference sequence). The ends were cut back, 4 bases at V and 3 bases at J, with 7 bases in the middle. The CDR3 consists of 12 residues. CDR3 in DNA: TGTGCCAGCAGCTCGACGGTCTACGAGCAGTACTTC. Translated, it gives CASSSTVYEQYF. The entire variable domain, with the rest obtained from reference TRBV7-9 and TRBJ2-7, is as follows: DTGVSQNPRHKITKRGQNVTFRCDPISEHNRLYWYRQTLGQGPEFLTYFQNEAQLEKSRLLSDRFSAERPKGSFSTLEIQRTEQGDSAMYLCASSSTVYEQYFGPGTRLTVT.

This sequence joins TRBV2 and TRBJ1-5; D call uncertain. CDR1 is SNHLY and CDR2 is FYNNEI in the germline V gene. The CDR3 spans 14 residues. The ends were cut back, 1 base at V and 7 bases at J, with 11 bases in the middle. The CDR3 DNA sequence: TGTGCCAGCAGTGAAGGTGGGCGGGTGCAGCCCCAGCATTTT. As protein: CASSEGGRVQPQHF.

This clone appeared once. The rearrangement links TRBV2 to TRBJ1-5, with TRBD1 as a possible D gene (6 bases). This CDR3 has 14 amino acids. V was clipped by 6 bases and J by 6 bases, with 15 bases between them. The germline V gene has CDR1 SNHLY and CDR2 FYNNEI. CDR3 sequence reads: CASRAQGSVQPQHF. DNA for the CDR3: TGTGCCAGCAGGGCACAGGGCTCAGTTCAGCCCCAGCATTTT.

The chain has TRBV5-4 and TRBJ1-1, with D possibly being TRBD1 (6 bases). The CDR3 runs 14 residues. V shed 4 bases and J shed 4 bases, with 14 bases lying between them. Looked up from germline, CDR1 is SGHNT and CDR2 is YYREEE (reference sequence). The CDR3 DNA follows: TGTGCCAGCAGCCCGTCCGGGACACCCACTGAAGCTTTCTTT. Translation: CASSPSGTPTEAFF.

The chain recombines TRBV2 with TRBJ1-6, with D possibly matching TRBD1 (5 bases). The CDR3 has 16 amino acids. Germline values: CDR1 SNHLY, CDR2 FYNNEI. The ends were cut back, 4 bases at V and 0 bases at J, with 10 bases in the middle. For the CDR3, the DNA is TGTGCCAGCAGTGGAGGGGTGAGCTCCTATAATTCACCCCTCCACTTT. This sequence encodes CASSGGVSSYNSPLHF.

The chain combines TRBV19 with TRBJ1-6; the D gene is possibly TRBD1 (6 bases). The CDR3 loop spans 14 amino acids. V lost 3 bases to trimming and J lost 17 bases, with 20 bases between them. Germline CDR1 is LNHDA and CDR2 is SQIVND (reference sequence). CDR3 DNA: TGTGCCAGTAGTATTAGGGGGTTTGGGGGGGCTATCCACTTT. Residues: CASSIRGFGGAIHF.

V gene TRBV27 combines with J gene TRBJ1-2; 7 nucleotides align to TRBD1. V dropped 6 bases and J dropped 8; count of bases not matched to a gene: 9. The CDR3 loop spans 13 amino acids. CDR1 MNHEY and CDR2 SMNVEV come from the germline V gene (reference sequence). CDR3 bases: TGTGCCAGCAGCCCACAGGGGAGGAGGGGCTACACCTTC. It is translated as CASSPQGRRGYTF.

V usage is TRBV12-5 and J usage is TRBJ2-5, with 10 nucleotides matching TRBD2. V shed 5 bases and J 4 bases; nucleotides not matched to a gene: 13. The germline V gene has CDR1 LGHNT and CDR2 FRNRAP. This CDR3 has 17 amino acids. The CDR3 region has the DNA TGTGCTAGTGGTCTAAAACACGGACTAGCGGACGTAGAGACCCAGTACTTC. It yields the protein CASGLKHGLADVETQYF. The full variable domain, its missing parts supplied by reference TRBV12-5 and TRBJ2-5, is DARVTQTPRHKVTEMGQEVTMRCQPILGHNTVFWYRQTMMQGLELLAYFRNRAPLDDSGMPKDRFSAEMPDATLATLKIQPSEPRDSAVYFCASGLKHGLADVETQYFGPGTRLLVL.

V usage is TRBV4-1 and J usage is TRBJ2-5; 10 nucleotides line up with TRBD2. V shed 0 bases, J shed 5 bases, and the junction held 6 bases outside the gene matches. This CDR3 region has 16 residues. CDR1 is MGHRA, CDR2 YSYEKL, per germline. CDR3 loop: CASSQDPAGGFETQYF. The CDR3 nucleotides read TGCGCCAGCAGCCAAGATCCAGCGGGGGGGTTTGAGACCCAGTACTTC.

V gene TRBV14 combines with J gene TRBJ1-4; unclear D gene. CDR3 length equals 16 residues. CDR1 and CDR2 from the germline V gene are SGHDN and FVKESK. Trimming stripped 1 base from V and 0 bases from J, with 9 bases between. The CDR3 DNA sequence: TGTGCCAGCAGCCAAGGGGAAAAGGCAACTAATGAAAAACTGTTTTTT. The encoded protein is CASSQGEKATNEKLFF. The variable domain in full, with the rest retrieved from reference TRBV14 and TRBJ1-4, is EAGVTQFPSHSVIEKGQTVTLRCDPISGHDNLYWYRRVMGKEIKFLLHFVKESKQDESGMPNNRFLAERTGGTYSTLKVQPAELEDSGVYFCASSQGEKATNEKLFFGSGTQLSVL.

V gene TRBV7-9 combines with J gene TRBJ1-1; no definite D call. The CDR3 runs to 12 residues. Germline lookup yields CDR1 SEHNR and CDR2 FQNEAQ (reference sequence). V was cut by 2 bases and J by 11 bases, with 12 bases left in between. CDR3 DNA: TGTGCCAGCAGCTTACGAGACTTGGAGGCTTTCTTT. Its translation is CASSLRDLEAFF.

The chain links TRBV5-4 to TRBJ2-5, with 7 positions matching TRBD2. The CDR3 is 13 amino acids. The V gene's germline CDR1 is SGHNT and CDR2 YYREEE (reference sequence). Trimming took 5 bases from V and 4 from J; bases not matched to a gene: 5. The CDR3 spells CASSYGGGETQYF. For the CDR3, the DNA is TGTGCCAGCAGTTATGGGGGGGGAGAGACCCAGTACTTC.